These T cell receptor beta chains were read from a single sample in a study of T cells expressing NK-cell markers. TCRdb reworked the 5' RACE reads into one entry per CDR3 protein, no DNA. The sample table sets out a few hundred thousand distinct CDR3 sequences. The sequenced material came from blood T cells: a sorted CD56 or NKG2C T cell subset, CD4+ or CD8+ T cells, or bulk PBMC T cells (not recorded which). The source of these receptors is a man aged 18 to 69 in good health. Both conserved end residues are part of each CDR3. Fields, in order: V gene, J gene, CDR3 protein.

V gene: TRBV27; J gene: TRBJ2-2; CDR3 protein: CASGIYTGNTGELFF
V gene: TRBV7-2; J gene: TRBJ2-5; CDR3 protein: CASSWDQRETQYF
V gene: TRBV20-1; J gene: TRBJ2-7; CDR3 protein: CSAPRTGVVSYEQYF
V gene: TRBV7-8; J gene: TRBJ2-7; CDR3 protein: CASSHGDEQYF
V gene: TRBV20-1; J gene: TRBJ2-7; CDR3 protein: CSARPGSKFYEQYF
V gene: TRBV12-3/TRBV12-4; J gene: TRBJ2-3; CDR3 protein: CASTASRGRTDTQYF
V gene: TRBV7-9; J gene: TRBJ1-1; CDR3 protein: CASSDRVFTEAFF
V gene: TRBV12-3/TRBV12-4; J gene: TRBJ2-7; CDR3 protein: CASRPQGSIYEQYF
V gene: TRBV27; J gene: TRBJ2-7; CDR3 protein: CASSRTNRDSSYEQYF
V gene: TRBV12-5; J gene: TRBJ2-3; CDR3 protein: CASGLAPLGGRADTQYF
V gene: TRBV11-3; J gene: TRBJ2-7; CDR3 protein: CASSFPAGTDYEQYF
V gene: TRBV7-9; J gene: TRBJ2-2; CDR3 protein: CASSFEEKVGELFF
V gene: TRBV25-1; J gene: TRBJ1-6; CDR3 protein: CASSEGQLSSPLHF
V gene: TRBV6-1; J gene: TRBJ1-6; CDR3 protein: CASNPQGKSLSYNSPLHF
V gene: TRBV5-1; J gene: TRBJ2-5; CDR3 protein: CASSLVGGQGGETQYF
V gene: TRBV6-5; J gene: TRBJ1-6; CDR3 protein: CASSYSVVGSPLHF
V gene: TRBV5-1; J gene: TRBJ1-1; CDR3 protein: CASSPKDRGNTEAFF
V gene: TRBV27; J gene: TRBJ2-4; CDR3 protein: CASSAPGTGNIQYF
V gene: TRBV20-1; J gene: TRBJ2-1; CDR3 protein: CSARVPGGDQFF
V gene: TRBV7-9; J gene: TRBJ1-1; CDR3 protein: CASSRYGQGKISLKAFF
V gene: TRBV29-1; J gene: TRBJ2-3; CDR3 protein: CSARPTGGKVDTQYF
V gene: TRBV3-1; J gene: TRBJ2-7; CDR3 protein: CASSRRGYVSYEQYF
V gene: TRBV10-3; J gene: TRBJ1-1; CDR3 protein: CAISARDKGTFF
V gene: TRBV18; J gene: TRBJ1-6; CDR3 protein: CASSPRGAIFNSPLHF
V gene: TRBV7-9; J gene: TRBJ2-3; CDR3 protein: CASSFVADTQYF
V gene: TRBV5-1; J gene: TRBJ1-6; CDR3 protein: CASSYITGGANHSPLHF
V gene: TRBV14; J gene: TRBJ2-4; CDR3 protein: CASSQVGVAGLRNIQYF
V gene: TRBV5-1; J gene: TRBJ2-2; CDR3 protein: CASSLEPGLAGGELFF
V gene: TRBV12-3/TRBV12-4; J gene: TRBJ2-5; CDR3 protein: CASSSGGFGETQYF
V gene: TRBV27; J gene: TRBJ2-1; CDR3 protein: CASSLFGRGGYNEQFF
V gene: TRBV7-9; J gene: TRBJ2-7; CDR3 protein: CASGAGSYEQYF
V gene: TRBV14; J gene: TRBJ2-1; CDR3 protein: CASSHPGLAGGIYNEQFF
V gene: TRBV19; J gene: TRBJ2-2; CDR3 protein: CASRPGPANTGELFF
V gene: TRBV28; J gene: TRBJ1-6; CDR3 protein: CASTKAAYNSPLHF
V gene: TRBV5-4; J gene: TRBJ2-3; CDR3 protein: CASSLPGIPDTQYF
V gene: TRBV12-5; J gene: TRBJ1-6; CDR3 protein: CASGLENSPLHF